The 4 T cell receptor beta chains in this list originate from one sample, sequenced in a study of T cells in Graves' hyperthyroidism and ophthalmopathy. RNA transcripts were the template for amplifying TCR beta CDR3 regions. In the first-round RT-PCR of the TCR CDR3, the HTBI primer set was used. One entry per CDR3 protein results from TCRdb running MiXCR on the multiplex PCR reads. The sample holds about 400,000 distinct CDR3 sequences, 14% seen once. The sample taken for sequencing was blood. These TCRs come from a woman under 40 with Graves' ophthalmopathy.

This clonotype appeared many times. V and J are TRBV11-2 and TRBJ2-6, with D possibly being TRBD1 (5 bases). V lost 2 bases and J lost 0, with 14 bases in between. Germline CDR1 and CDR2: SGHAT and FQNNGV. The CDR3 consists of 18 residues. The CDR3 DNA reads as TGTGCCAGCAGCTTATGGGGCAGGCCCGACTCTGGGGCCAACGTCCTGACTTTC. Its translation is CASSLWGRPDSGANVLTF.

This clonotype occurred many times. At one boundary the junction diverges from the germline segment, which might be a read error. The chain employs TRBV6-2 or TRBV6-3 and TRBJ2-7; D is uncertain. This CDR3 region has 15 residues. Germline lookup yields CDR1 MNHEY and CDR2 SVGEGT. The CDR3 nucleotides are TGTGCCAGCAGTTTCGGCCGGGTCGGCTCCCACGAGCAGTACTTC. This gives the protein CASSFGRVGSHEQYF.

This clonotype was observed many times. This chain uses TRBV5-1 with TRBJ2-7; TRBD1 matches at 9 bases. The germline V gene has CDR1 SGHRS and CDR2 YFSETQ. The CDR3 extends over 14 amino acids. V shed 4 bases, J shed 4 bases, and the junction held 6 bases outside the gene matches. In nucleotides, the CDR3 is TGCGCCAGCAGCGGGACAGGGTCCGGATACGAGCAGTACTTC. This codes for CASSGTGSGYEQYF.

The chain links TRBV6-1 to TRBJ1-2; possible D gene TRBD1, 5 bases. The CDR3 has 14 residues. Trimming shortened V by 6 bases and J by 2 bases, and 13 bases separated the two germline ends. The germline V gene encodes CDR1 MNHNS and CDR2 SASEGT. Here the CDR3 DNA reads TGTGCCAGCAGGTACGGGACTCAGAACTATGGCTACACCTTC. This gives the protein CASRYGTQNYGYTF.